These T cell receptor beta chains were read from a single sample in a study of shared clonotypes between healthy human individuals. Assay: immunoSEQ multiplex PCR; the TCRdb copy retains only in-frame clones and omits some. The sample has roughly 2.2 million clones; 80% to 95% are singletons. Sequenced: naive CD4+ T cells from PBMCs. These receptor sequences come from a man aged 18 to 29 in good health. Some clones in this sample may be carry-over from other donors' samples. Each CDR3 is given with its conserved first and last residue. The order of the fields is CDR3 length, D gene, clone size, V gene, J gene, CDR3 DNA, CDR3 protein. The D gene is left open where the match is weak. The size of a clone is reported for some rows only, either as once, few or many, or as a class for expanded clones.

len: 16
d_gene: -
abundance: -
v_gene: TRBV11-2
j_gene: TRBJ2-5
CDR3nt: TGTGCCAGCAGCCGCCGGGGCGGGGGCGCGGAGGAGACCCAGTACTTC
CDR3aa: CASSRRGGGAEETQYF

len: 15
d_gene: -
abundance: -
v_gene: TRBV5-1
j_gene: TRBJ2-5
CDR3nt: TGCGCCAGCAGGCATCCACCAGGGTCCCAAGAGACCCAGTACTTC
CDR3aa: CASRHPPGSQETQYF

len: 16
d_gene: -
abundance: -
v_gene: TRBV6-6
j_gene: TRBJ1-3
CDR3nt: TGTGCCAGCAGTTACTCACAGGGTAGGGCTGGAAACACCATATATTTT
CDR3aa: CASSYSQGRAGNTIYF

len: 13
d_gene: -
abundance: -
v_gene: TRBV29-1
j_gene: TRBJ2-5
CDR3nt: TGCAGCGTTGTCGGAGGCCGGGGAGAGACCCAGTACTTC
CDR3aa: CSVVGGRGETQYF

len: 16
d_gene: -
abundance: -
v_gene: TRBV7-8
j_gene: TRBJ2-7
CDR3nt: TGTGCCAGCAGCTTAGCTTACAGGGAAAGCTCCTACGAGCAGTACTTC
CDR3aa: CASSLAYRESSYEQYF

len: 15
d_gene: -
abundance: -
v_gene: TRBV7-2
j_gene: TRBJ2-1
CDR3nt: TGTGCCAGCAGCTTAGTTAGTAGCTCCTACAATGAGCAGTTCTTC
CDR3aa: CASSLVSSSYNEQFF

len: 21
d_gene: -
abundance: -
v_gene: TRBV2
j_gene: TRBJ1-1
CDR3nt: TGTGCCAGCAAGGGGGACACGTGGGGATTCCAGCCCTTTTATGAACACACTGAAGCTTTCTTT
CDR3aa: CASKGDTWGFQPFYEHTEAFF

len: 15
d_gene: TRBD2
abundance: -
v_gene: TRBV4-1
j_gene: TRBJ2-4
CDR3nt: TGCGCCAGCAGCCAAGATTCGCAGGGAGGGAACATTCAGTACTTC
CDR3aa: CASSQDSQGGNIQYF

len: 16
d_gene: TRBD1
abundance: -
v_gene: TRBV7-6
j_gene: TRBJ2-1
CDR3nt: TGTGCCAGCAGCCTTAACAGGGGGCGGAGGGACAATGAGCAGTTCTTC
CDR3aa: CASSLNRGRRDNEQFF

len: 14
d_gene: -
abundance: -
v_gene: TRBV7-2
j_gene: TRBJ1-5
CDR3nt: TGTGCCAGCAGCGGGCAGGGTGATGATCAGCCCCAGCATTTT
CDR3aa: CASSGQGDDQPQHF

len: 15
d_gene: -
abundance: -
v_gene: TRBV18
j_gene: TRBJ2-5
CDR3nt: TGTGCCAGCTCACCAGTCCCCTGGGACGGAGAGACCCAGTACTTC
CDR3aa: CASSPVPWDGETQYF

len: 15
d_gene: TRBD1
abundance: -
v_gene: TRBV29-1
j_gene: TRBJ2-7
CDR3nt: TGCAGCGTCCGTCGCGCCGGGACAGGGACCTACGAGCAGTACTTC
CDR3aa: CSVRRAGTGTYEQYF

len: 14
d_gene: TRBD1
abundance: once
v_gene: TRBV10-1
j_gene: TRBJ2-1
CDR3nt: TGCGCCAGCAGCCCGGGACAGCGCTACAATGAGCAGTTCTTC
CDR3aa: CASSPGQRYNEQFF

len: 16
d_gene: -
abundance: -
v_gene: TRBV5-1
j_gene: TRBJ1-3
CDR3nt: TGCGCCAGCAGCTCTCAGACAAGCCGCTCTGGAAACACCATATATTTT
CDR3aa: CASSSQTSRSGNTIYF

len: 13
d_gene: -
abundance: -
v_gene: TRBV19
j_gene: TRBJ1-2
CDR3nt: TGTGCCAGTAGTACTCAGGAGGTCTATGGCTACACCTTC
CDR3aa: CASSTQEVYGYTF

len: 13
d_gene: -
abundance: -
v_gene: TRBV18
j_gene: TRBJ1-1
CDR3nt: TGTGCCAGCTCACCAAGGACAGACACTGAAGCTTTCTTT
CDR3aa: CASSPRTDTEAFF

len: 15
d_gene: TRBD1
abundance: -
v_gene: TRBV7-2
j_gene: TRBJ2-1
CDR3nt: TGTGCCAGCAGCCCGGGACAGGCCTCATACAATGAGCAGTTCTTC
CDR3aa: CASSPGQASYNEQFF

len: 15
d_gene: -
abundance: -
v_gene: TRBV18
j_gene: TRBJ1-2
CDR3nt: TGTGCCAGCTCACCCAGTTCGGGGCCTGAAAGTGGCTACACCTTC
CDR3aa: CASSPSSGPESGYTF

len: 12
d_gene: -
abundance: -
v_gene: TRBV7-2
j_gene: TRBJ2-3
CDR3nt: TGTGCCAGCAGCCCGCGGTCAGATACGCAGTATTTT
CDR3aa: CASSPRSDTQYF

len: 12
d_gene: -
abundance: -
v_gene: TRBV7-2
j_gene: TRBJ2-7
CDR3nt: TGTGCCAGCAGTTCTGGCAGGGGCGAGCAGTACTTC
CDR3aa: CASSSGRGEQYF

len: 15
d_gene: TRBD1
abundance: once
v_gene: TRBV5-1
j_gene: TRBJ1-4
CDR3nt: TGCGCCAGCAGCGGAACAGGGGGCGCAAATGAAAAACTGTTTTTT
CDR3aa: CASSGTGGANEKLFF

len: 15
d_gene: -
abundance: few
v_gene: TRBV7-3
j_gene: TRBJ1-1
CDR3nt: TGTGCCAGCAGCTTACGGGAAGGGTGGGTCACTGAAGCTTTCTTT
CDR3aa: CASSLREGWVTEAFF

len: 15
d_gene: -
abundance: -
v_gene: TRBV21-1
j_gene: TRBJ2-3
CDR3nt: TGTGCCAGCAGCAATTCTTTAGAGGGCACAGATACGCAGTATTTT
CDR3aa: CASSNSLEGTDTQYF

len: 15
d_gene: -
abundance: -
v_gene: TRBV18
j_gene: TRBJ2-7
CDR3nt: TGTGCCAGCTCACCACCGGTAGCCAACGGCTACGAGCAGTACTTC
CDR3aa: CASSPPVANGYEQYF

len: 17
d_gene: TRBD1
abundance: once
v_gene: TRBV9
j_gene: TRBJ2-1
CDR3nt: TGTGCCAGCAGCGTAGTAGATTCCTGGGGGACAGGGAATGAGCAGTTCTTC
CDR3aa: CASSVVDSWGTGNEQFF

len: 15
d_gene: -
abundance: once
v_gene: TRBV7-2
j_gene: TRBJ2-2
CDR3nt: TGTGCCAGCAGCTTAGTTCCAGTGAACACCGGGGAGCTGTTTTTT
CDR3aa: CASSLVPVNTGELFF

len: 16
d_gene: -
abundance: once
v_gene: TRBV6-5
j_gene: TRBJ2-2
CDR3nt: TGTGCCAGCAGTTACTGGCGGGGATCGAACACCGGGGAGCTGTTTTTT
CDR3aa: CASSYWRGSNTGELFF

len: 16
d_gene: -
abundance: -
v_gene: TRBV11-2
j_gene: TRBJ2-2
CDR3nt: TGTGCCAGCAGCTCAGCAGGGACCCCTAACACCGGGGAGCTGTTTTTT
CDR3aa: CASSSAGTPNTGELFF

len: 15
d_gene: TRBD1
abundance: -
v_gene: TRBV19
j_gene: TRBJ1-1
CDR3nt: TGTGCCAGTAGTTTAAGGACAGGGGGTAGGACTGAAGCTTTCTTT
CDR3aa: CASSLRTGGRTEAFF

len: 15
d_gene: TRBD2
abundance: -
v_gene: TRBV6-6
j_gene: TRBJ2-1
CDR3nt: TGTGCCAGCAGGAACTTAGCGGGAGGAATCAATGAGCAGTTCTTC
CDR3aa: CASRNLAGGINEQFF

len: 14
d_gene: -
abundance: once
v_gene: TRBV11-3
j_gene: TRBJ2-3
CDR3nt: TGTGCCAGCAGCCTTGGGCGTAGCACAGATACGCAGTATTTT
CDR3aa: CASSLGRSTDTQYF

len: 15
d_gene: TRBD2
abundance: -
v_gene: TRBV9
j_gene: TRBJ2-7
CDR3nt: TGTGCCAGCAGCGTAGCGGGGACTAGCGGGTACGAGCAGTACTTC
CDR3aa: CASSVAGTSGYEQYF

len: 16
d_gene: -
abundance: -
v_gene: TRBV11-3
j_gene: TRBJ2-2
CDR3nt: TGTGCCAGCAGCCCGGGGCAGGGGGGGAACACCGGGGAGCTGTTTTTT
CDR3aa: CASSPGQGGNTGELFF

len: 16
d_gene: -
abundance: -
v_gene: TRBV5-1
j_gene: TRBJ1-1
CDR3nt: TGCGCCAGCAGCTCTGAACGCCAAGGGCTTAACACTGAAGCTTTCTTT
CDR3aa: CASSSERQGLNTEAFF

len: 17
d_gene: -
abundance: -
v_gene: TRBV19
j_gene: TRBJ1-4
CDR3nt: TGTGCCAGTAGGACAGCCCGTGAGACGAAGGACAGAGAAAAACTGTTTTTT
CDR3aa: CASRTARETKDREKLFF

len: 17
d_gene: TRBD1
abundance: -
v_gene: TRBV4-1
j_gene: TRBJ2-6
CDR3nt: TGCGCCAGCAGCCACGGGACAGTCACCTCTGGGGCCAACGTCCTGACTTTC
CDR3aa: CASSHGTVTSGANVLTF

len: 13
d_gene: -
abundance: few
v_gene: TRBV11-3
j_gene: TRBJ2-1
CDR3nt: TGTGCCAGCAGCTTAGAGGTAGTTGGCGAGCAGTTCTTC
CDR3aa: CASSLEVVGEQFF

len: 12
d_gene: -
abundance: -
v_gene: TRBV6-1
j_gene: TRBJ1-1
CDR3nt: TGTGCCAGCAGTGAAGGGTTCGGTGAAGCTTTCTTT
CDR3aa: CASSEGFGEAFF

len: 14
d_gene: TRBD2
abundance: -
v_gene: TRBV29-1
j_gene: TRBJ2-1
CDR3nt: TGCAGCGTTGATGAACTAGCGGGAGTCGGTGAGCAGTTCTTC
CDR3aa: CSVDELAGVGEQFF

len: 15
d_gene: -
abundance: -
v_gene: TRBV10-3
j_gene: TRBJ2-7
CDR3nt: TGTGCCATCAGTGATAGGAGCGGCCGCTCCTACGAGCAGTACTTC
CDR3aa: CAISDRSGRSYEQYF

len: 13
d_gene: -
abundance: -
v_gene: TRBV28
j_gene: TRBJ1-2
CDR3nt: TGTGCCAGCAGTCCGACCCTAGGCTTTGGCTACACCTTC
CDR3aa: CASSPTLGFGYTF

len: 13
d_gene: -
abundance: -
v_gene: TRBV30
j_gene: TRBJ1-5
CDR3nt: TGTGCCTGGGCAGGGAATAGCAATCAGCCCCAGCATTTT
CDR3aa: CAWAGNSNQPQHF

len: 13
d_gene: TRBD1
abundance: -
v_gene: TRBV29-1
j_gene: TRBJ1-1
CDR3nt: TGCAGCGGTATGACAGGGAAGGGGACTGAAGCTTTCTTT
CDR3aa: CSGMTGKGTEAFF

len: 12
d_gene: -
abundance: few
v_gene: TRBV7-7
j_gene: TRBJ1-1
CDR3nt: TGTGGGGAAGGGTCCGGGAACACTGAAGCTTTCTTT
CDR3aa: CGEGSGNTEAFF

len: 16
d_gene: -
abundance: -
v_gene: TRBV12-5
j_gene: TRBJ2-1
CDR3nt: TGTGCTAGTGGTTTGGTATGGCGAGGTGCCTACAATGAGCAGTTCTTC
CDR3aa: CASGLVWRGAYNEQFF

len: 15
d_gene: -
abundance: -
v_gene: TRBV28
j_gene: TRBJ1-2
CDR3nt: TGTGCCAGCAGTTTCGAAGGCCGCTTAAGGGATGGCTACACCTTC
CDR3aa: CASSFEGRLRDGYTF